The sequence of this T cell receptor beta chain was determined in a study of human T cells and chemical hapten exposure (dated by TCRdb to about 2021). General notes on the study: For sensitization, 2% DPC in acetone was applied to a 2 cm by 2 cm area of upper inner arm skin. Weekly therapeutic DPC doses were additionally applied to the scalp of patients throughout the roughly 23-week study period. Patch testing was performed on the upper back with Finn chambers containing 0.01% DPC, and the patch tests were scored after 6 days according to International Contact Dermatitis Research Group standards. Most of the patients in the cohort were female, and the cohort covered alopecia areata with under or over 50% scalp involvement, alopecia totalis and alopecia universalis. Libraries were pooled for sequencing, and variation in per-sample TCR yields was attributed mainly to small differences in library volumes within the pool. This study followed changes in the peripheral blood TCR repertoire in vivo during primary and secondary sensitization of alopecia patients to the hapten diphenylcyclopropenone (DPC). Blood samples were taken from patients before sensitization (week 0) and at 2, 6 and about 24 weeks after DPC sensitization. Twenty-nine alopecia patients provided blood for TCR sequencing at one to four time points (pre-sensitization, 2, 6 and 24 weeks).

Paper-wide results and their limitations: Patch test score was positively correlated with the number of PT1 expanded TCRs, with significance at thresholds 8, 16 and 32 but not at 4. Alopecia, a presumed autoimmune disease, was present in all patients, so the immune response of the patients might differ from that of healthy individuals. Expanded TCRs formed significantly more large CDR3 similarity clusters than pre-sensitization or healthy control sets, consistent with antigen-driven responses. DPC sensitization did not change how many TCRs were above 1 in 1000 frequency, and no evidence was found of alterations in global repertoire structure. After repeated subsampling, changes were observed in the strength of the expansion versus patch-test correlation and in the threshold at which the correlation became significant.

As regards this clonotype: What this receptor recognizes is not known. No much larger clone exists at a distance of one base, and base qualities are not known.

V is pared back by 5 bases and J by 5 bases, with 11 bases lying between the germline termini. The CDR3 covers 13 residues, taking in both the cysteine and the phenylalanine. CDR3 DNA only is kept here, 39 bases in frame from base 1. CDR1 and CDR2 are drawn from the germline V gene: SGHTA, FQGNSA. The time point label, as the study defines it: pre-sensitization, week 0. The label giving this sample's treatment or condition can be read as: therapeutic diphenylcyclopropenone sensitization with weekly scalp DPC. At each patch-test visit, blood was drawn before the patch test was applied. To be eligible, patients had to be aged 18 to 70, diagnosed with alopecia and judged suitable for DPC therapy, while pregnant patients were excluded. Total RNA was extracted from unfractionated whole blood collected in Tempus Blood RNA tubes. Libraries were prepared through RACE. The instrument given in TCRdb is NextSeq 500. Library preparation attached unique molecular identifiers to individual cDNA molecules for quantitative, reproducible TCR counting. For every blood RNA sample, sequencing covered both the TCR alpha and TCR beta chains. The study's own analysis went as follows. Samples had a median of about 96,000 TCRs, with a range from about 23,224 to 700,000. The Decombinator software suite was used to annotate the V, J and CDR3 of the TCR reads. For PS versus PT1 abundance plots, all samples were subsampled to the same number of TCRs (28,000). Expanded TCRs were defined as absent before sensitization and observed at least eight times at the 2-week time point. Using fastp trimming at Q25 and MiXCR clonotype assembly, TCRdb reanalyzed the public sequencing data and kept in-frame beta chains. Entries that share a CDR3 protein sequence are merged under the most common genes and DNA. The V and J calls come from TCRdb's annotation, not from the publication. This sample is represented by around 120,000 distinct CDR3 sequences; less than 15% of them were singletons. About 3% of the sample belongs to the ten largest clones.

The V gene is TRBV7-2 and the J gene is TRBJ2-3; the D gene is not confidently resolved. Sample: whole blood, taken in connection with sensitization to the hapten diphenylcyclopropenone (DPC). The receptor was derived from a woman aged 18-29 years with alopecia areata. Some clones in this sample may be carry-over from other donors' samples. The CDR3 reads CASSPWAGDTQYF. The DNA is as follows: TGTGCCAGCAGCCCCTGGGCTGGAGATACGCAGTATTTT.